The entry below gives a single TCR beta chain sequence along with its context. Its antigen remains unknown. Germline trimming cut 3 bases from V and 4 bases from J; bases unmatched to any gene: 4. The CDR3 consists of 13 residues. Germline V lookup: CDR1 DFQATT, CDR2 SNEGSKA (reference sequence). The second PCR ran about 6 to 11 cycles with a sample-barcoded 5' primer and J-beta primers. Using its own MiXCR run on the 5' RACE reads, TCRdb lists one record per CDR3 protein. Found here are hundreds of thousands of distinct CDR3 sequences, roughly 21% of them singletons; the top ten hold approximately 3.6%. The data were obtained in a study of blood T cells in healthy people across ages. General study findings and limits: Estimated diversity that came from one million T cells was considered an underestimate.

PBMCs numbering at least 6.5 million were isolated per sample. Sequenced sample: blood. The sequence was collected from an older man in good health. The chain has TRBV20-1 and TRBJ1-1, with TRBD1 matching over 8 bases. For the CDR3, the DNA is TGCAGTGCTAGCCGGACAGGGTTCACTGAAGCTTTCTTT. As protein: CSASRTGFTEAFF.